The clone carrying this T cell receptor (beta chain) occurred a few times. Treatment specified: randomized to nivolumab then ipilimumab (arm A) or the reverse (arm B). None of the patients previously received DNA-damaging chemotherapy. Germline V gives CDR1 SGHNT, CDR2 YENEEA. This CDR3 comprises 14 residues. V lost 6 bases and J lost 2, with 8 bases in between. The sample belongs to a study of sequential checkpoint blockade in melanoma. The table came from immunoSEQ multiplex PCR; TCRdb's copy has only in-frame clones and leaves some out. Of about 5,000 clones listed, around 28% are singletons. The V call is TRBV11-3, the J call TRBJ2-6, with D hard to call. This receptor was identified in a human donor with melanoma. The material was tumor tissue (inferred from file names), obtained from a patient given nivolumab and ipilimumab in sequence. DNA of the CDR3: TGTGCCAGCAGGCCTAAGACTGGGGCCAACGTCCTGACTTTC. Encoded protein: CASRPKTGANVLTF.